These 23 T cell receptor beta chains share one sample of origin, sequenced in a study of T cell clones after liver transplantation. Assay: immunoSEQ multiplex PCR; the TCRdb copy retains only in-frame clones and omits some. The sample yields roughly 70,000 clones, about 80% seen once. This material consisted of CD4+ T cells from blood, taken before liver transplant. The source is a human donor who received a liver transplant.

The table lists this clone with a count of one. V is TRBV19 and J is TRBJ2-5; 9 bases align to TRBD1. The germline V gene has CDR1 LNHDA and CDR2 SQIVND (reference sequence). The CDR3 runs 14 residues. V gave up 6 bases and J gave up 4 bases; unmatched junction bases: 6. The CDR3 loop reads CASRRTGDRETQYF. In DNA, the CDR3 is TGTGCCAGTAGGAGGACAGGGGATAGAGAGACCCAGTACTTC.

V is TRBV6-5 and J is TRBJ2-7; D is unclear. The CDR3 is 14 residues long. Germline values: CDR1 MNHEY, CDR2 SVGAGI. Trimming shortened V by 3 bases and J by 0 bases, and 9 bases separated the two germline ends. The CDR3 sequence: CASSYRRNSYEQYF. As DNA, the CDR3 is TGTGCCAGCAGTTATCGACGGAACTCCTACGAGCAGTACTTC.

This clone was recorded once. The chain has TRBV7-2 and TRBJ2-2, with D possibly TRBD2 on 6 matching bases. CDR1 SGHTA and CDR2 FQGNSA come from the germline V gene. The ends were cut back, 4 bases at V and 4 bases at J, with 19 bases in the middle. The CDR3 contains 17 residues. DNA of the CDR3: TGTGCCAGCAGCTCCCCCGTCGGGAGCAGCAGCACCGGGGAGCTGTTTTTT. This codes for CASSSPVGSSSTGELFF.

The chain joins TRBV7-2 to TRBJ1-1, with 8 nucleotides matching TRBD1. The CDR3 totals 16 residues. Germline CDR1 and CDR2: SGHTA and FQGNSA. Losses at the gene ends were 5 bases for V and 5 bases for J; bases not matched to a gene: 13. The CDR3 DNA reads TGTGCCAGCAGCCCAGGGGGGGGCAGGGGGCGGACTGAAGCTTTCTTT. It encodes CASSPGGGRGRTEAFF.

This clone was recorded a few times. The chain carries TRBV27 and TRBJ2-5; D might be TRBD2 (5 bases). This CDR3 region has 14 residues. Trimming left V 6 bases short and J 7 bases short, with 18 bases between. Germline V CDR1 and CDR2: MNHEY, SMNVEV (reference sequence). As DNA, the CDR3 is TGTGCCAGCAGAAACTCCTTCCGAGAGGGGACCCAGTACTTC. Its protein product is CASRNSFREGTQYF.

This clone was seen once. This chain uses TRBV28 with TRBJ2-2; 12 bases agree with TRBD2. After removal of 6 bases from V and 6 bases from J, the junction contained 5 bases not matched to a gene. From germline, CDR1 is MDHEN and CDR2 SYDVKM. The CDR3 totals 15 residues. CDR3 loop: CASSPLAGGPGELFF. CDR3 DNA sequence: TGTGCCAGCAGCCCTCTAGCGGGAGGGCCCGGGGAGCTGTTTTTT. Variable domain in full (rest from reference TRBV28 and TRBJ2-2): DVKVTQSSRYLVKRTGEKVFLECVQDMDHENMFWYRQDPGLGLRLIYFSYDVKMKEKGDIPEGYSVSREKKERFSLILESASTNQTSMYLCASSPLAGGPGELFFGEGSRLTVL.

Note on this clone: Other DNA sequences within the sample encode an identical CDR3. This chain joins TRBV5-1 and TRBJ1-1; D uncertain. CDR3 length: 13 residues. V dropped 0 bases and J dropped 4 bases, with 7 bases sitting between them. Germline loops: CDR1 SGHRS, CDR2 YFSETQ. CDR3 DNA sequence: TGCGCCAGCAGCTTGGAACGGGGCACTGAAGCTTTCTTT. It is translated as CASSLERGTEAFF.

V usage is TRBV6-5 and J usage is TRBJ2-5; 8 bases are a match to TRBD1. The CDR3 runs 15 residues. The V and J ends lost 0 bases and 7 bases, in that order; junction bases with no gene match: 7. CDR1 and CDR2 (germline): MNHEY, SVGAGI. The CDR3 region is CASSYSGQGGVTQYF. CDR3 DNA: TGTGCCAGCAGTTACTCCGGACAGGGCGGCGTGACCCAGTACTTC.

CDR3 residues: CASTLEEQPQHF. The CDR3 region has the DNA TGTGCCAGCACCCTTGAGGAACAGCCCCAGCATTTT. This rearrangement joins TRBV21-1 to TRBJ1-5. TRBV21-1 counts as a pseudogene. This CDR3 spans 12 amino acids.

The sample holds one count of this clone. The chain recombines TRBV27 with TRBJ2-7; 8 nucleotides line up with TRBD2. V lost 2 bases, J lost 4 bases, and 4 bases stayed unmatched. This CDR3 spans 14 amino acids. CDR1 MNHEY and CDR2 SMNVEV come from the germline V gene (reference sequence). The CDR3 DNA reads TGTGCCAGCAGTTTAGGGCTAGCGGGTTACGAGCAGTACTTC. Its translation: CASSLGLAGYEQYF.

This clone was counted only a few times. The rearrangement links TRBV15 to TRBJ1-5, with no clear D. Trimming removed 0 bases from V and 2 bases from J, with 8 bases in between. The CDR3 contains 15 residues. Germline V gene lookup returns CDR1 LNHNV and CDR2 YYDKDF (reference sequence). CDR3 protein: CATSRDLGGNQPQHF. The DNA for the CDR3 is TGTGCCACCAGCAGAGATCTCGGGGGCAATCAGCCCCAGCATTTT.

The chain joins TRBV2 to TRBJ2-7, with 7 nucleotides matching TRBD2. Unmatched junction bases numbered 12, after V lost 4 bases and J lost 6 bases. The V gene's germline CDR1 is SNHLY and CDR2 FYNNEI. The CDR3 length is 15 residues. The CDR3 DNA reads as TGTGCCAGCAGTGCGGGGACGGGAGGTACCAGCGAGCAGTACTTC. This sequence encodes CASSAGTGGTSEQYF.

The rearrangement joins TRBV18 to TRBJ2-5, with TRBD1 identical over 9 bases. The CDR3 sequence is 15 residues long. Germline CDR1 reads KGHSH; CDR2 reads LQKENI. With V trimmed by 2 bases and J by 4 bases, 5 bases remained unmatched. This CDR3 reads CASSPRTGAGETQYF. The CDR3 DNA reads as TGTGCCAGCTCACCAAGGACAGGGGCTGGAGAGACCCAGTACTTC.

The genes are TRBV6-5 and TRBJ2-1, with 9 bases lining up with TRBD1. Per the germline V gene, CDR1 is MNHEY and CDR2 is SVGAGI. Losses at the gene ends were 2 bases for V and 6 bases for J; bases not matched to a gene: 2. The CDR3 consists of 14 residues. In nucleotides, the CDR3 is TGTGCCAGCAGTTACGGGACAGGGTTCAATGAGCAGTTCTTC. Translation gives CASSYGTGFNEQFF.

The chain links TRBV7-2 to TRBJ2-2; 8 positions match TRBD1. V was clipped by 9 bases and J by 6 bases; unmatched bases: 9. The CDR3 is 14 residues long. Germline-derived CDR1 and CDR2 are SGHTA and FQGNSA. CDR3 loop: CASARGLGAGELFF. The CDR3 DNA is TGTGCCAGTGCCAGGGGGCTCGGAGCCGGGGAGCTGTTTTTT.

This chain uses TRBV7-9 with TRBJ1-3, with unresolved D. The V gene's germline CDR1 is SEHNR and CDR2 FQNEAQ (reference sequence). V was cut by 8 bases and J by 0 bases, with 14 bases left in between. The CDR3 runs to 15 residues. The CDR3 is CASGLSLYSGNTIYF. DNA for the CDR3: TGTGCCAGCGGGTTATCCCTCTACTCTGGAAACACCATATATTTT.

The V gene is TRBV6-1, the J gene TRBJ1-1, with 10 bases aligning to TRBD1. The CDR3 length is 15 residues. The germline V gene encodes CDR1 MNHNS and CDR2 SASEGT. Germline trimming cut 5 bases from V and 3 bases from J; bases unmatched to any gene: 6. The CDR3 sequence is CASSLRTGGHTEAFF. The CDR3, as DNA: TGTGCCAGCAGTCTCAGGACAGGGGGACACACTGAAGCTTTCTTT.

Concerning this clone: A read error may produce the germline difference seen at one junction end. The J gene is TRBJ2-1, the V gene TRBV2; D is undetermined. Germline values: CDR1 SNHLY, CDR2 FYNNEI. This CDR3 has 13 amino acids. CDR3 bases: TGTGCCAGCAATGAATACTCCTACAATGAGCAGTTCTTC. Its translation: CASNEYSYNEQFF.

The rearrangement links TRBV11-3 to TRBJ2-2; a weak D match, TRBD1 (5 bases). V was clipped by 6 bases and J by 1 base, with 9 bases between them. This CDR3 spans 14 amino acids. Germline lookup yields CDR1 SGHNT and CDR2 YENEEA. The DNA of the CDR3 is TGTGCCAGCAGACTAACAGGGAACACCGGGGAGCTGTTTTTT. It codes for CASRLTGNTGELFF.

This chain uses TRBV5-1 with TRBJ2-1; 8 bases are shared with TRBD1. The CDR3 sequence is 12 residues long. With V trimmed by 4 bases and J by 8 bases, 2 bases remained unmatched. Germline-derived CDR1 and CDR2 are SGHRS and YFSETQ. CDR3 coding DNA: TGCGCCAGCAGCCCACAGGGGGATGAGCAGTTCTTC. Protein: CASSPQGDEQFF.

The genes are TRBV11-3 and TRBJ2-2; 9 bases are a match to TRBD1. The trim removed 3 bases at V and 7 bases at J, leaving 6 bases unmatched. Germline V lookup: CDR1 SGHNT, CDR2 YENEEA. CDR3 length equals 15 residues. The CDR3 coding sequence is TGTGCCAGCAGCTTTACAGGGGGCTCGGGCGGGGAGCTGTTTTTT. The encoded protein is CASSFTGGSGGELFF.

DNA of the CDR3: TGTGCCAGCAGTTACGGCGCAGGCCGCTCTGGAAACACCATATATTTT. It codes for CASSYGAGRSGNTIYF. J is TRBJ1-3 and V is TRBV6-5; D unclear. The V end was cut by 2 bases, the J end by 0 bases, with 11 bases between. Germline CDR1 MNHEY, CDR2 SVGAGI. The CDR3 is 16 residues long.

This clone showed up just once. The J gene is TRBJ1-2, the V gene TRBV6-1; 8 bases are a match to TRBD1. The germline CDR1 and CDR2 sequences are MNHNS and SASEGT. This CDR3 is built from 12 residues. V gave up 6 bases and J gave up 4 bases; unmatched junction bases: 1. CDR3 in DNA: TGTGCCAGCAGCGGACAGGGCTATGGCTACACCTTC. It is translated as CASSGQGYGYTF.